Listed below are T cell receptor beta chains from one sample, sequenced in a study of CD8 T cells in Susac syndrome. Each CDR3 protein gets one entry after TCRdb re-called the immunoSEQ multiplex PCR reads with MiXCR. The sample lists some 190,000 distinct CDR3 sequences, about 95% occurring once. Sequenced: CD4+ T cells from PBMCs. The receptors stem from a human donor in good health. The CDR3 runs from the conserved cysteine through the conserved F or W. Each record gives: V gene, J gene, D gene, CDR3 protein, CDR3 DNA. The D gene is left open where the match is weak.

TRBV27	TRBJ1-2	TRBD1	CASSLGQGARGYTF	TGTGCCAGCAGTTTGGGTCAGGGGGCTCGGGGCTACACCTTC
TRBV7-9	TRBJ2-7	TRBD1	CASSSGTGWDEQYF	TGTGCCAGCAGCTCCGGGACAGGGTGGGACGAGCAGTACTTC
TRBV3-1	TRBJ2-1	TRBD2	CASSLGLAGDYEQFF	TGTGCCAGCAGCCTTGGACTAGCGGGAGATTATGAGCAGTTCTTC
TRBV2	TRBJ2-7	NA	CASSDTYEQYF	TGTGCCAGCAGTGATACCTACGAGCAGTACTTC
TRBV18	TRBJ2-1	TRBD2	CASSPPAGGSYNEQFF	TGTGCCAGCTCACCACCCGCGGGAGGGAGTTACAATGAGCAGTTCTTC
TRBV3-1	TRBJ1-4	NA	CASSQDLTGSMEKLFF	TGTGCCAGCAGCCAAGACCTAACGGGGTCTATGGAAAAACTGTTTTTT
TRBV4-3	TRBJ2-3	NA	CASSQEGLASDTQYF	TGCGCCAGCAGCCAAGAGGGGTTAGCCTCTGATACGCAGTATTTT
TRBV19	TRBJ2-1	NA	CASSIGRDEQFF	TGTGCCAGTAGTATAGGAAGGGATGAGCAGTTCTTC
TRBV30	TRBJ1-1	NA	CAWAREGEAFF	TGTGCCTGGGCCCGGGAGGGTGAAGCTTTCTTT
TRBV7-6	TRBJ2-1	NA	CASSLTRNEQFF	TGTGCCAGCAGCTTGACACGGAATGAGCAGTTCTTC
TRBV27	TRBJ2-2	TRBD2	CASSSTGTSGDTGELFF	TGTGCCAGCAGTTCCACCGGGACTAGCGGGGACACCGGGGAGCTGTTTTTT
TRBV12-3/TRBV12-4	TRBJ2-3	TRBD2	CASSFGTSGTDTQYF	TGTGCCAGCAGTTTTGGGACTAGCGGCACAGATACGCAGTATTTT